These T cell receptor beta chains were read from a single sample in a study of blood T cell repertoires in COVID-19. Libraries were prepared by immunoSEQ multiplex PCR; TCRdb keeps only in-frame clonotypes and omits some of them. The sample carries some 52,000 clones, roughly 84% recorded once. The source material was peripheral blood. The receptors were sampled from a man over 45 with acute or convalescent COVID-19. CDR3s include the opening cysteine and the closing phenylalanine or tryptophan. A D gene is named only where the DNA matches it firmly. Rows give clone size only sometimes, using once, few, many, or a class for an expanded clone.

v_gene	d_gene	j_gene	abundance	CDR3nt	CDR3aa
TRBV12-3/TRBV12-4	NA	TRBJ2-1	NA	TGTGCCAGCAGTAGGTTCGGGGACAATGAGCAGTTCTTC	CASSRFGDNEQFF
TRBV6-1	TRBD1	TRBJ2-7	NA	TGTGCCAGCAGTGAGGGGGACAGTAATTACGAGCAGTACTTC	CASSEGDSNYEQYF
TRBV24-1	NA	TRBJ1-1	NA	TGTGCCACCAGTGATTTGGCGGACACTGAAGCTTTCTTT	CATSDLADTEAFF
TRBV7-3	TRBD2	TRBJ2-3	NA	TGTGCCAGCAGCCCAAGGGGCGGGGGGAATAGAGATACGCAGTATTTT	CASSPRGGGNRDTQYF
TRBV14	NA	TRBJ2-1	NA	TGTGCCAGCAGCCAAGATTTTAGCTCCTACAATGAGCAGTTCTTC	CASSQDFSSYNEQFF
TRBV5-4	TRBD2	TRBJ2-7	NA	TGTGCCAGCAGCGACCGTAGGGTTAGCGGGAGTTACGAGCAGTACTTC	CASSDRRVSGSYEQYF
TRBV3-1/TRBV3-2	TRBD2	TRBJ2-5	NA	TGTGCCAGCAGCCAAGACGGACTAGCGGGGGGTGGGGAGACCCAGTACTTC	CASSQDGLAGGGETQYF
TRBV5-5	TRBD2	TRBJ2-5	few	TGTGCCAGCAGCTTGCAGGCTGGGGGGGGATGGGAGACCCAGTACTTC	CASSLQAGGGWETQYF
TRBV7-3	TRBD2	TRBJ2-5	NA	TGTGCCAGCAGCGACCGACTAGCGGGAGGGCCGGGGCAAGAGACCCAGTACTTC	CASSDRLAGGPGQETQYF
TRBV14	NA	TRBJ2-7	NA	TGTGCCAGCAGCCAGTACCAGGGATACGAGCAGTACTTC	CASSQYQGYEQYF
TRBV9	NA	TRBJ1-4	NA	TGTGCCAGCAGCGTTAGTTCAACTAATGAAAAACTGTTTTTT	CASSVSSTNEKLFF
TRBV7-3	TRBD2	TRBJ2-3	NA	TGTGCCAGCAGCCTTGGGGAGGGTGATACGCAGTATTTT	CASSLGEGDTQYF
TRBV7-6	TRBD2	TRBJ2-2	NA	TGTGCCAGCAGCCCCGGTCCCGCGGGGGTGAACACCGGGGAGCTGTTTTTT	CASSPGPAGVNTGELFF
TRBV6-5	TRBD2	TRBJ2-1	NA	TGTGCCAGCAGTAGCGGGAGGTCCTACAATGAGCAGTTCTTC	CASSSGRSYNEQFF
TRBV10-3	NA	TRBJ1-2	NA	TGTGCCATCAGTGAGCCTCAGAACTATGGCTACACCTTC	CAISEPQNYGYTF
TRBV5-5	NA	TRBJ2-1	NA	TGTGCCAGCAGCCCCGGGGTAGATTTCTACAATGAGCAGTTCTTC	CASSPGVDFYNEQFF
TRBV19	NA	TRBJ1-4	few	TGTGCCAGTAGTATAATCAGGGATTCGCAAGAAAAACTGTTTTTT	CASSIIRDSQEKLFF
TRBV10-3	NA	TRBJ1-2	NA	TGTGCCATCAGTGAGACGCACATGCTGGCAGGCCAGTCCTATGGCTACACCTTC	CAISETHMLAGQSYGYTF
TRBV7-9	TRBD2	TRBJ2-1	NA	TGTGCCAGCAGCTTAGAGGGACGTGGACTAGCGGGAGCCTACAATGAGCAGTTCTTC	CASSLEGRGLAGAYNEQFF
TRBV19	NA	TRBJ2-7	few	TGTGCCAGTAGTATATCAGCCGGGTCCTCCTACGAGCAGTACTTC	CASSISAGSSYEQYF
TRBV6-4	NA	TRBJ1-1	once	TGTGCCAGCAGGCAGGGAACTGAAGCTTTCTTT	CASRQGTEAFF
TRBV10-3	NA	TRBJ1-1	NA	TGTGCCATCAGTGAGTCTCCAGGGAACACTGAAGCTTTCTTT	CAISESPGNTEAFF
TRBV3-1/TRBV3-2	NA	TRBJ1-6	once	TGTGCCAGCAGCCAAAACAGGGCTACAGGTTCACCCCTCCACTTT	CASSQNRATGSPLHF
TRBV3-1/TRBV3-2	TRBD1	TRBJ2-7	NA	TGTGCCAGCGCAACAGGGGCGGACGAGCAGTACTTC	CASATGADEQYF
TRBV3-1/TRBV3-2	NA	TRBJ2-7	NA	TGTGCCAGCAGTCAGGTCCAACAGGGAAGCTACGAGCAGTACTTC	CASSQVQQGSYEQYF
TRBV13	NA	TRBJ1-6	NA	TGTGCCAGCAGCCCCCCCGGCAGGCCCTCCTATAATTCACCCCTCCACTTT	CASSPPGRPSYNSPLHF
TRBV10-2	NA	TRBJ2-7	NA	TGCGCCAGCAGTTTCCAGGCATCCTACGAGCAGTACTTC	CASSFQASYEQYF
TRBV5-8	NA	TRBJ1-5	NA	TGTGCCAGCAGCTTGCAGGATCAGCCCCAGCATTTT	CASSLQDQPQHF
TRBV28	TRBD1	TRBJ1-2	NA	TGTGCCAGCAGTCCAGAACAGGGGGATGGCTACACCTTC	CASSPEQGDGYTF
TRBV5-1	TRBD1	TRBJ1-5	NA	TGCGCCAGCAGCTTGGGACAGGGGGCGGATCAGCCCCAGCATTTT	CASSLGQGADQPQHF
TRBV12-3/TRBV12-4	TRBD1	TRBJ2-5	NA	TGTGCCAGCAGCAGGGGGCGCGTTGAGACCCAGTACTTC	CASSRGRVETQYF
TRBV10-3	TRBD1	TRBJ1-3	NA	TGTGCCATCAGTGCCGGGACAGGGGTGAGAAACACCATATATTTT	CAISAGTGVRNTIYF
TRBV6-4	TRBD2	TRBJ2-1	NA	TGTGCCAGCAGTGAAATAGCGGGAGGGCCTGGCTACAATGAGCAGTTCTTC	CASSEIAGGPGYNEQFF
TRBV30	NA	TRBJ2-7	NA	TGTGCCTGGAGTTCCGACAGTCCCTACGAGCAGTACTTC	CAWSSDSPYEQYF
TRBV11-2	TRBD2	TRBJ2-1	NA	TGTGCCAGCAGCTTGGCGGGAGAATCCAATGAGCAGTTCTTC	CASSLAGESNEQFF
TRBV29-1	TRBD1	TRBJ1-3	NA	TGCAGCGCCGGACAGGCCTCTGGAAACACCATATATTTT	CSAGQASGNTIYF
TRBV19	TRBD1	TRBJ2-7	NA	TGTGCCAGTGGACAGGCCCACGAGCAGTACTTC	CASGQAHEQYF
TRBV28	TRBD2	TRBJ2-5	once	TGTGCCAGCAGTCCATTATCGACTAGCGGGGATTGGGAGACCCAGTACTTC	CASSPLSTSGDWETQYF
TRBV7-9	NA	TRBJ2-2	NA	TGTGCCAGCAGCTTAAGCCTGGGAGGTAACACCGGGGAGCTGTTTTTT	CASSLSLGGNTGELFF
TRBV6-5	NA	TRBJ1-2	few	TGTGCCAGCAGTCCGGACAGCTTTTCCTATGGCTACACCTTC	CASSPDSFSYGYTF
TRBV5-8	NA	TRBJ2-1	NA	TGTGCCAGCAGCCGGATGGGGGCCGATGAGCAGTTCTTC	CASSRMGADEQFF
TRBV10-3	NA	TRBJ1-1	NA	TGTGCCATCAGTGGAGGGAACACTGAAGCTTTCTTT	CAISGGNTEAFF
TRBV6-5	NA	TRBJ1-2	NA	TGTGCCAGCAGCCTGACAGGAAACTATGGCTACACCTTC	CASSLTGNYGYTF